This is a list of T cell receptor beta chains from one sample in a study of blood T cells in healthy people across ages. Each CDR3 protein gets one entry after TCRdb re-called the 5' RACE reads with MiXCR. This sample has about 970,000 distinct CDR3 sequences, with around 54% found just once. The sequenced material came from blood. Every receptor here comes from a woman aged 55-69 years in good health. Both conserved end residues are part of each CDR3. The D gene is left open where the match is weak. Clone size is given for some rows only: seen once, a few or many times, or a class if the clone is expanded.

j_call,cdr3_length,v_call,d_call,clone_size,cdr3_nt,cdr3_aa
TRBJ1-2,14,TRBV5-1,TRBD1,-,TGCGCCAGCAGCTTCCCGGGACAGTACTATGGCTACACCTTC,CASSFPGQYYGYTF
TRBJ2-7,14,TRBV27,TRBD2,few,TGTACCAGCAGTTGGGGGGGAGTCTCCTACGAGCAGTACTTC,CTSSWGGVSYEQYF
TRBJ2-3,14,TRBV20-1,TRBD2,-,TGCAGTGCTACTATAGCGGGACCATCGGATACGCAGTATTTT,CSATIAGPSDTQYF
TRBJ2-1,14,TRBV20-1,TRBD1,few,TGCAGTGCTAGAGATCGGACAGGATACAATGAGCAGTTCTTC,CSARDRTGYNEQFF
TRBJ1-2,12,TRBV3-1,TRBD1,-,TGTGCCAGCAGTCAGGGGGCTGGTGGCTACACCTTC,CASSQGAGGYTF
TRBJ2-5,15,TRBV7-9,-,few,TGTGCCAGCAGCTACGGACAGTTCCAAGGGGAGACCCAGTACTTC,CASSYGQFQGETQYF
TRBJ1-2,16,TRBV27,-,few,TGTGCCAGCAGTTCCCCCTACCAGGGAGGTAACTATGGCTACACCTTC,CASSSPYQGGNYGYTF
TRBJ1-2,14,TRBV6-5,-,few,TGTGCCAGCAGTTCCCTAGGGGTCAGCTATGGCTACACCTTC,CASSSLGVSYGYTF
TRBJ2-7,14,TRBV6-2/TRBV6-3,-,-,TGTGCCAGCAGTTTTAGACTAACCACCTACGAGCAGTACTTC,CASSFRLTTYEQYF
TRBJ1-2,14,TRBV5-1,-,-,TGCGCCAGCAGCTCTCGACAGTCGAGGGATGGCTACACCTTC,CASSSRQSRDGYTF
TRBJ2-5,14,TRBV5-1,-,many,TGCGCCAGCAGCTTGGCCGTTACAACTGAGACCCAGTACTTC,CASSLAVTTETQYF
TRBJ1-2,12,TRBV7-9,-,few,TGTGCCAGCAGCTACCCCCACTCTGGCTACACCTTC,CASSYPHSGYTF
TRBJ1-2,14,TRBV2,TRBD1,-,TGTGCCAGCAGTGCAGGGGGGTTCTTCTATGGCTACACCTTC,CASSAGGFFYGYTF
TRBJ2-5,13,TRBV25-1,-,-,TGTGCCAGCAGTGGGGAGGCTTGGGAGACCCAGTACTTC,CASSGEAWETQYF
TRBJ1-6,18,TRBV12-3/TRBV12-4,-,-,TGTGCCAGCGCACAAGGACATAATGACCGTTTCTTGGGTTCACCCCTCCACTTT,CASAQGHNDRFLGSPLHF
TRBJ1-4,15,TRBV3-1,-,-,TGTGCCAGCAGCCAGGCGGCAGGAACTAATGAAAAACTGTTTTTT,CASSQAAGTNEKLFF
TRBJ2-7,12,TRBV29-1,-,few,TGCAGCGCCACGGACGGCTCCTACGAGCAGTACTTC,CSATDGSYEQYF
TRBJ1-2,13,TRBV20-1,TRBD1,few,TGCAGTGCTAACTCACAGGGGGGCTATGGCTACACCTTC,CSANSQGGYGYTF
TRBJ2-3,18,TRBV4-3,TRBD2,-,TGCGCCAGCAGCCAGACTAGACTAGCGGGCCGCCCCACAGATACGCAGTATTTT,CASSQTRLAGRPTDTQYF
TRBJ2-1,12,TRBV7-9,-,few,TGTGCCAGCAGCTCGCAGACTTATGAGCAGTTCTTC,CASSSQTYEQFF
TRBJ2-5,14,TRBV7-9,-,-,TGTGCCAGCAGCTTCGCCCCAACTCAAGAGACCCAGTACTTC,CASSFAPTQETQYF
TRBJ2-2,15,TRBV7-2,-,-,TGTGCCAGCAGCCGCCGTCTCGGGTCCACCGGGGAGCTGTTTTTT,CASSRRLGSTGELFF
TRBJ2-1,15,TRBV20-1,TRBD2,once,TGCAGCGCCAATCCAACTAGCGGAGGAGACAATGAGCAGTTCTTC,CSANPTSGGDNEQFF
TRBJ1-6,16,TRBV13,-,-,TGTGCCAGCAGCCCCAGGGGAGGCGCCTATAATTCACCCCTCCACTTT,CASSPRGGAYNSPLHF
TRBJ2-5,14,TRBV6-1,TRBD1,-,TGTGCCAGCAGGGGACAGGGGAATGCAGAGACCCAGTACTTC,CASRGQGNAETQYF
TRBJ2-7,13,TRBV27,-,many,TGTGCCAGCCGGGTTGAAAGGGTTGGCGAGCAGTACTTC,CASRVERVGEQYF
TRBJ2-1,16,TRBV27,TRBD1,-,TGTGCCAGCAGTTTATTGGGACAGGGGGAGTACAATGAGCAGTTCTTC,CASSLLGQGEYNEQFF
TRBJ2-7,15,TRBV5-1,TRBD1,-,TGCGCCAGCAGCATCCAGACAGGGGGGTTCAATGAGCAGTACTTC,CASSIQTGGFNEQYF
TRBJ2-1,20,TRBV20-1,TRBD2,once,TGCAGTGCCAACCACTACCGGGACACCGATAGCGGGAGGGTCTACAATGAGCAGTTCTTC,CSANHYRDTDSGRVYNEQFF
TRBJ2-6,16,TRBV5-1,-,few,TGCGCCAGCAGCCTCAGACAGAGCTCTGGGGCCAACGTCCTGACTTTC,CASSLRQSSGANVLTF
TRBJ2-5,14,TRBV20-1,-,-,TGCAGTGCTAGGAGGGGAACGTGGCAAGAGACCCAGTACTTC,CSARRGTWQETQYF
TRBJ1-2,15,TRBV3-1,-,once,TGTGCCAGCAGCCAAGGCCCACAAACAAACTATGGCTACACCTTC,CASSQGPQTNYGYTF
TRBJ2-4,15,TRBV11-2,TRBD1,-,TGTGCCAGCAGCTCCTGGACAGGGGGCGGCAACATTCAGTACTTC,CASSSWTGGGNIQYF
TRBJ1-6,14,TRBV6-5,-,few,TGTGCCAGCAGTTACGCTCGAGGGACTTCACCCCTCCACTTT,CASSYARGTSPLHF
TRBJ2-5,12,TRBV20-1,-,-,TGCAGTGCCCACCGGGCGGGAGAGACCCAGTACTTC,CSAHRAGETQYF
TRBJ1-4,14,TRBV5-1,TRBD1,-,TGCGCCAGCAGCCCAGGGGGTCTTAATGAAAAACTGTTTTTT,CASSPGGLNEKLFF
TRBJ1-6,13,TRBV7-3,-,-,TGTGCCAGCAGCCCCAGACCCGATTCACCCCTCCACTTT,CASSPRPDSPLHF
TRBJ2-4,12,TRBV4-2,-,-,TGTGCCAGCAGCCAGGTCTCAAACATTCAGTACTTC,CASSQVSNIQYF
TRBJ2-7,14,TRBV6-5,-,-,TGTGCCAGCAGTTACTCGAGGGGTCGGAATGAGCAGTACTTC,CASSYSRGRNEQYF
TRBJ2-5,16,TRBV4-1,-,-,TGCGCCAGCAGCCAAGATGAGTCGGGGACACTCGAGACCCAGTACTTC,CASSQDESGTLETQYF
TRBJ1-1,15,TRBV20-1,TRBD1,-,TGCAGTGCCGAAACAGGGGGCAAGGTAGAGACTGAAGCTTTCTTT,CSAETGGKVETEAFF
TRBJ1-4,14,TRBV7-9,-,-,TGTGCCAGCAGCCTACAAGATTCTAATGAAAAACTGTTTTTT,CASSLQDSNEKLFF
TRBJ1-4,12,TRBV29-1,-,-,TGCAGCGTTGTTACTCAGGATGAAAAACTGTTTTTT,CSVVTQDEKLFF
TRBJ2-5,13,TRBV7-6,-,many,TGTGCCAGCAGCTTTCAATGGCAAGAGACCCAGTACTTC,CASSFQWQETQYF
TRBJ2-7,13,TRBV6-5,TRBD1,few,TGTGCCAGCAAACCGGGACAGGGGTACGAGCAGTACTTC,CASKPGQGYEQYF
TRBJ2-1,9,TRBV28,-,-,TGTGCCAGCACCAGGGGGCAGTTCTTC,CASTRGQFF
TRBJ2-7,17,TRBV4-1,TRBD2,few,TGCGCCAGCAGCCAGATGTTCACCGGGAGGCTGTCCTACGAGCAGTACTTC,CASSQMFTGRLSYEQYF
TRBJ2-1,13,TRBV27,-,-,TGTGCCAGCAGAATCCTGACAGGCGCCCCACAGTTCTTC,CASRILTGAPQFF
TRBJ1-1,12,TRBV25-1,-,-,TGTGACAGCAGGGTAGCCTACACTGAAGCTTTCTTT,CDSRVAYTEAFF
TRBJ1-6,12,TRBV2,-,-,TGTGCCAGCAGGGCATACGATTCACCCCTCCACTTT,CASRAYDSPLHF
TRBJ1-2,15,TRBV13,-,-,TGTGCCAGCAGCTTAGGGTCAGCTTCTAACTATGGCTACACCTTC,CASSLGSASNYGYTF
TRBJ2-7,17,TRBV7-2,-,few,TGTGCCAGCAGCTTAGCGTCGCTGATGGGGTTCCCCTACGAGCAGTACTTC,CASSLASLMGFPYEQYF
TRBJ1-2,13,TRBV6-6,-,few,TGTGCCAGCAGTTACCCCAATTTCTATGGCTACACCTTC,CASSYPNFYGYTF
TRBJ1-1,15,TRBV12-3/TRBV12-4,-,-,TGTGCCAGCAGTTCATCTTCGGCCAACTCGAAGGAAGCTTTCTTT,CASSSSSANSKEAFF
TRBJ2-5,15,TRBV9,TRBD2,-,TGTGCCAGCAGCGGGCTAGCGGGGGGGCAAGAGACCCAGTACTTC,CASSGLAGGQETQYF
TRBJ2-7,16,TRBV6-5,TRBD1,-,TGTGCCAGCGGACGCCACTACAGGGGGCAAATGGTCGAGCAGTACTTC,CASGRHYRGQMVEQYF
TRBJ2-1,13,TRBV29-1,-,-,TGCAGCGTCCCCCCCGAGACGTACAATGAGCAGTTCTTC,CSVPPETYNEQFF
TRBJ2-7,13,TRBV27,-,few,TGTGCCAGTGGAGGGAGGCTGAACTACGAGCAGTACTTC,CASGGRLNYEQYF